The clone carrying this T cell receptor beta chain came up a few times. The CDR3 extends over 16 amino acids. Trimming took 1 base from V and 6 from J, leaving 19 bases between them. CDR1 and CDR2 from the germline V gene are MNHEY and SMNVEV (reference sequence). Isolation of PBMCs was performed on 8.5 to 10 ml fresh peripheral blood. The sample originates from a study of T cells in Graves' hyperthyroidism and ophthalmopathy. It was RNA transcripts that yielded the amplified TCR beta CDR3 regions. First-round RT-PCR with HTBI primers amplified the TCR CDR3 region. MiXCR, run by TCRdb on the multiplex PCR reads, gives a single entry per CDR3 protein. The table lists some 350,000 distinct CDR3 sequences, approximately 15% of them singletons.

Material: blood. This chain uses TRBV27 with TRBJ2-7, with D perhaps TRBD1 (6 bases). The clonotype originates from a middle-aged woman with Graves' ophthalmopathy. As DNA, the CDR3 is TGTGCCAGCAGTTTATACGGACAGCCTTCTACCATCGAGCAGTACTTC. This sequence encodes CASSLYGQPSTIEQYF.